In its sample, the clone carrying this T cell receptor (beta chain) was seen many times. It was RNA transcripts that yielded the amplified TCR beta CDR3 regions. An initial round of RT-PCR targeting the TCR CDR3 relied on the HTBI primer set. TCRdb re-called the multiplex PCR reads with MiXCR, one entry per CDR3 protein. This sample carries 300,000 to 450,000 distinct CDR3 sequences, 13% of them seen once, and the ten largest clones take 9.2%. This specimen comes from a study of T cells in Graves' hyperthyroidism and ophthalmopathy. The CDR3 contains 15 residues. Germline V gene sequence: CDR1 MDHEN, CDR2 SYDVKM. The trim removed 3 bases at V and 3 bases at J, leaving 8 bases unmatched.

The receptor comes from a woman aged 18-35 years with Graves' hyperthyroidism. The sample taken for sequencing was blood. The rearrangement joins TRBV28 to TRBJ2-7; 7 nucleotides match TRBD2. In nucleotides, the CDR3 is TGTGCCAGCAGTTTGAAACTAGCGAGTATCTACGAGCAGTACTTC. Its translation: CASSLKLASIYEQYF.